These 22 T cell receptor beta chains share one sample of origin, sequenced in a study of monozygotic twins with cystic fibrosis listed by TCRdb under 2021. Libraries came from the immunoSEQ multiplex PCR assay. TCRdb obtained this table from immuneACCESS and retained in-frame rearrangements with V and J assigned. These tables miss some clones; where compared with another copy, unresolved V genes account for less than half of the shortfall, and the remainder is unexplained. The sample table records about 32,000 clones; roughly 90% of these occur just once. Roughly 1% of the sample is held by the ten biggest clonotypes. Sequenced: blood. Source of these receptors: a girl aged 2 to 10 with cystic fibrosis.

The V gene is TRBV11-2, the J gene TRBJ2-1; possibly TRBD1 or TRBD2 for D (5 bases each). Trimming removed 3 bases at V and 4 bases at J, with 16 bases between. This CDR3 has 16 amino acids. CDR1 is SGHAT, CDR2 FQNNGV, per germline. CDR3 in amino acids: CASSFTRDPFYNEQFF. CDR3 nucleotides: TGTGCCAGCAGCTTCACCCGGGACCCGTTTTACAATGAGCAGTTCTTC.

The chain uses TRBV19 and TRBJ1-3; 10 nucleotides match TRBD1. The CDR3 spans 16 residues. V gave up 9 bases and J gave up 3 bases; unmatched junction bases: 11. Germline CDR1 LNHDA, CDR2 SQIVND (reference sequence). CDR3 protein: CASLSTGTGDGNTIYF. The CDR3 bases are TGTGCCAGCCTTTCTACCGGGACAGGGGATGGAAACACCATATATTTT.

The chain has TRBV4-1 and TRBJ1-1, with D perhaps matching TRBD1 (5 bases). The CDR3 is made up of 14 amino acids. Germline loops: CDR1 MGHRA, CDR2 YSYEKL. Trimming shortened V by 4 bases and J by 4 bases, and 13 bases separated the two germline ends. In nucleotides, the CDR3 is TGCGCCAGCAGCCCAGGCGGGGGAAGCACTGAAGCTTTCTTT. The encoded protein is CASSPGGGSTEAFF.

V and J are TRBV27 and TRBJ2-5; D is perhaps TRBD1 (5 bases). Trimming cost V 8 bases and J 5 bases, with 12 bases left between them. The CDR3 has 12 amino acids. Germline CDR1 reads MNHEY; CDR2 reads SMNVEV (reference sequence). CDR3 nucleotide sequence: TGTGCCAGCGGAACAGGTCGTGAGACCCAGTACTTC. Its translation: CASGTGRETQYF.

This chain joins TRBV4-2 and TRBJ2-1, with 10 bases lining up with TRBD1. J lost 8 bases, V lost 3 bases, and 1 base had no gene match. In germline, CDR1 is LGHNA, CDR2 YNFKEQ. This CDR3 contains 13 residues. DNA of the CDR3: TGTGCCAGCAGCCAGACAGGGGGCGATGAGCAGTTCTTC. Translating gives CASSQTGGDEQFF.

The chain has TRBV4-2 and TRBJ1-1; unclear D gene. The V and J ends lost 3 bases and 5 bases respectively, with 7 bases between them. This CDR3 has 12 residues. CDR1 LGHNA and CDR2 YNFKEQ come from the germline V gene. CDR3 DNA sequence: TGTGCCAGCAGCCAGGGCAGAACTGAAGCTTTCTTT. It encodes CASSQGRTEAFF.

This clone was detected only once. The rearrangement uses TRBV2 and TRBJ2-3; TRBD2 is a possible D gene (5 bases). The CDR3 runs 14 residues. Trimming pared 4 bases from V and 1 base from J, leaving 9 bases between. Germline values: CDR1 SNHLY, CDR2 FYNNEI. The CDR3 region is CASSGISGTDTQYF. The DNA for the CDR3 is TGTGCCAGCAGTGGTATTAGCGGCACAGATACGCAGTATTTT.

The rearrangement uses TRBV29-1 and TRBJ2-5; a weak D match, TRBD2 (6 bases). Trimming shortened V by 4 bases and J by 2 bases, and 20 bases separated the two germline ends. The CDR3 runs to 16 residues. Germline V gene data show CDR1 as SQVTM and CDR2 as ANQGSEA. The CDR3 nucleotides are TGCAGCGTTGCTGGGGGGTTGCTAGCGAGGCAAGAGACCCAGTACTTC. This encodes CSVAGGLLARQETQYF.

The genes are TRBV30 and TRBJ2-5; D unclear. Trimming shortened V by 0 bases and J by 7 bases, and 12 bases separated the two germline ends. The CDR3 is made up of 13 amino acids. The germline gives CDR1 GTSNPN, CDR2 SVGIG (reference sequence). The CDR3 coding sequence is TGTGCCTGGAGTGTACTACCCGTGGGGACCCAGTACTTC. Translated, it gives CAWSVLPVGTQYF.

The chain couples TRBV5-1 to TRBJ1-1, with D uncertain. Germline V lookup: CDR1 SGHRS, CDR2 YFSETQ. The CDR3 contains 12 residues. V was pared by 0 bases and J by 3 bases, with 3 bases between. For the CDR3, the DNA is TGCGCCAGCAGCTTGGCTGACACTGAAGCTTTCTTT. The encoded protein is CASSLADTEAFF. The full variable domain, its missing parts supplied by reference TRBV5-1 and TRBJ1-1, is KAGVTQTPRYLIKTRGQQVTLSCSPISGHRSVSWYQQTPGQGLQFLFEYFSETQRNKGNFPGRFSGRQFSNSRSEMNVSTLELGDSALYLCASSLADTEAFFGQGTRLTVV.

The chain is built from TRBV13 and TRBJ2-6, with D maybe TRBD1 (6 bases). V lost 2 bases and J 2 bases, leaving 16 bases between the germline ends. The germline gives CDR1 PRHDT, CDR2 FYEKMQ (reference sequence). The CDR3 is 18 amino acids. This chain's CDR3 is CASSLRGRGNAGANVLTF. The CDR3 bases are TGTGCCAGCAGCTTAAGGGGCAGGGGAAACGCTGGGGCCAACGTCCTGACTTTC.

This clone showed up just once. The chain recombines TRBV6-1 with TRBJ1-2, with 10 positions matching TRBD1. Germline V CDR1 and CDR2: MNHNS, SASEGT. J was trimmed by 8 bases and V by 2 bases; bases with no gene match: 11. This CDR3 is 16 amino acids long. CDR3 DNA sequence: TGTGCCAGCAGTGAACATCCAGGACAGGGGGTTGAGGGCTACACCTTC. Amino acids: CASSEHPGQGVEGYTF.

The J gene is TRBJ2-7, the V gene TRBV2; 10 bases are shared with TRBD2. The CDR3 loop spans 17 amino acids. The V gene's germline CDR1 is SNHLY and CDR2 FYNNEI. J lost 1 base, V lost 6 bases, and 12 bases had no gene match. CDR3: CASRWEREGPNSYEQYF. The CDR3 DNA is TGTGCCAGCAGGTGGGAGCGGGAGGGCCCGAATTCCTACGAGCAGTACTTC. The full variable domain, with the rest looked up from reference TRBV2 and TRBJ2-7, is EPEVTQTPSHQVTQMGQEVILRCVPISNHLYFYWYRQILGQKVEFLVSFYNNEISEKSEIFDDQFSVERPDGSNFTLKIRSTKLEDSAMYFCASRWEREGPNSYEQYFGPGTRLTVT.

The chain employs TRBV6-1 and TRBJ1-2; the match to TRBD1 covers 7 bases. The CDR3 has 16 residues. CDR1 is MNHNS, CDR2 SASEGT, per germline. V was pared by 2 bases and J by 6 bases, with 12 bases of the junction left unmatched. CDR3 loop: CASSEWMVTGLNGYTF. The DNA for the CDR3 is TGTGCCAGCAGTGAATGGATGGTGACAGGGTTGAATGGCTACACCTTC.

The chain joins TRBV19 to TRBJ1-3; D gene uncertain. V lost 9 bases and J 4 bases, leaving 13 bases between the germline ends. This CDR3 is built from 13 residues. CDR1 is LNHDA and CDR2 is SQIVND in the germline V gene (reference sequence). The CDR3, as DNA: TGTGCCAGCCAACCCTCGGGCGGAAACACCATATATTTT. This translates into CASQPSGGNTIYF.

This chain connects TRBV13 to TRBJ2-3; 7 nucleotides agree with TRBD2. Germline-derived CDR1 and CDR2 are PRHDT and FYEKMQ (reference sequence). The junction had 10 bases not matched to a gene; V was cut back by 5 bases and J by 2 bases. CDR3 length: 16 residues. The CDR3 here is CASSPVAGSPTDTQYF. The DNA for the CDR3 is TGTGCCAGCAGCCCGGTAGCGGGTTCACCCACAGATACGCAGTATTTT.

The rearrangement uses TRBV29-1 and TRBJ1-2, with unresolved D. In germline, CDR1 is SQVTM, CDR2 ANQGSEA. Trimming removed 3 bases from V and 1 base from J, with 12 bases in between. This CDR3 is built from 14 residues. The CDR3 spells CSVERSASNYGYTF. The DNA of the CDR3 is TGCAGCGTTGAGCGCTCAGCGAGTAACTATGGCTACACCTTC. Full variable domain (missing parts from reference TRBV29-1 and TRBJ1-2): SAVISQKPSRDICQRGTSLTIQCQVDSQVTMMFWYRQQPGQSLTLIATANQGSEATYESGFVIDKFPISRPNLTFSTLTVSNMSPEDSSIYLCSVERSASNYGYTFGSGTRLTVV.

V is TRBV6-1 and J is TRBJ1-1; D is possibly TRBD1 (6 bases). The CDR3 runs 16 residues. V was clipped by 2 bases and J by 1 base, with 14 bases between them. From germline, CDR1 is MNHNS and CDR2 SASEGT. The CDR3 DNA reads TGTGCCAGCAGTGAAATCGGTGGCAGGGGGAACACTGAAGCTTTCTTT. This codes for CASSEIGGRGNTEAFF.

The chain joins TRBV27 to TRBJ2-2, with a weak D call TRBD2 (5 bases). V was cut by 8 bases and J by 4 bases, with 23 bases left in between. Germline-derived CDR1 and CDR2 are MNHEY and SMNVEV (reference sequence). This CDR3 comprises 17 residues. CDR3 protein: CASASLGGSPGTGELFF. The CDR3 DNA sequence: TGTGCCAGCGCCTCCCTCGGAGGTTCTCCGGGCACCGGGGAGCTGTTTTTT.

This chain joins TRBV5-1 and TRBJ1-1, with 9 bases aligning to TRBD1. This CDR3 contains 16 residues. Trimming cost V 2 bases and J 3 bases; bases outside gene matches: 8. The germline V gene encodes CDR1 SGHRS and CDR2 YFSETQ. The CDR3 sequence: CASSFGTGFLDTEAFF. The CDR3 bases are TGCGCCAGCAGCTTCGGGACAGGGTTCCTCGACACTGAAGCTTTCTTT.

The chain combines TRBV2 with TRBJ1-1, with D unresolved. V shed 4 bases and J shed 9 bases, with 9 bases lying between them. The CDR3 covers 11 residues. Germline V gene lookup returns CDR1 SNHLY and CDR2 FYNNEI. CDR3 DNA: TGTGCCAGCAGTGCCCGGGGTAAAGCTTTCTTT. Encoded protein: CASSARGKAFF.

In its sample, this clone was seen once. The rearrangement uses TRBV14 and TRBJ1-1; D not certain. V lost 4 bases and J 8 bases, leaving 14 bases between the germline ends. In germline, CDR1 is SGHDN, CDR2 FVKESK. The CDR3 runs 13 residues. The CDR3 protein is CASSLLAGREAFF. For the CDR3, the DNA is TGTGCCAGCAGCCTCCTCGCGGGGAGGGAAGCTTTCTTT. Full variable domain (remainder filled in from reference TRBV14 and TRBJ1-1): EAGVTQFPSHSVIEKGQTVTLRCDPISGHDNLYWYRRVMGKEIKFLLHFVKESKQDESGMPNNRFLAERTGGTYSTLKVQPAELEDSGVYFCASSLLAGREAFFGQGTRLTVV.